This entry features one T cell receptor beta chain sequence. What it binds is not known. The method was immunoSEQ multiplex PCR; TCRdb's version includes in-frame clones alone and lacks a portion of them. The data contain roughly 80,000 clones, under 90% of them singletons. These data belong to a study of OX40 agonist ivuxolimab in advanced cancers. Findings and caveats of the study: The CD4+ and CD8+ T cells in the blood had expanded clonally by week 6 at 0.1 to 3.0 mg/kg.

The sequenced sample was CD4+ or CD8+ T cells sorted from blood, obtained in a trial of the OX40 agonist ivuxolimab. The TCR comes from an adult with an advanced solid tumor such as melanoma, head and neck, liver or kidney cancer.

CDR3 residues: CASSLAGAPSTDTQYF. The CDR3 nucleotides read TGCGCCAGCAGCTTGGCCGGAGCGCCTAGCACAGATACGCAGTATTTT. The J gene is TRBJ2-3, the V gene TRBV5-1; D gene ambiguous. V lost 0 bases and J 0 bases, leaving 11 bases between the germline ends. This CDR3 comprises 16 residues. Germline V gene lookup returns CDR1 SGHRS and CDR2 YFSETQ.